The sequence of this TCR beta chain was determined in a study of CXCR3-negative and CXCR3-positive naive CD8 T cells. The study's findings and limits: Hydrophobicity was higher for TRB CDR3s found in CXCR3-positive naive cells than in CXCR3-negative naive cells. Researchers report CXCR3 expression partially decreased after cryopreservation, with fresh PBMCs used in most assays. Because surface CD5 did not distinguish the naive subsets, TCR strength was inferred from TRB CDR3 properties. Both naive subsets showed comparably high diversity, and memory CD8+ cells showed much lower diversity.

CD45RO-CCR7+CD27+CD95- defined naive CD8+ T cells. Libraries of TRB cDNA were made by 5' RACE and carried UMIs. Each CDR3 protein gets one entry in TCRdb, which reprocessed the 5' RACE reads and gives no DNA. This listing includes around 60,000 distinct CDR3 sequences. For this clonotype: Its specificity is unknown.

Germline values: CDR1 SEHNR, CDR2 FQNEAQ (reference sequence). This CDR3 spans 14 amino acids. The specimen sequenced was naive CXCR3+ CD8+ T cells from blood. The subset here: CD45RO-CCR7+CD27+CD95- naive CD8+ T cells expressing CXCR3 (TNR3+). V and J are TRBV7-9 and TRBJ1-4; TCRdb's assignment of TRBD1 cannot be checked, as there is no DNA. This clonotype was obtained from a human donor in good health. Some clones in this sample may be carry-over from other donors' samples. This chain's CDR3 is CASSPRDRGGKLFF.